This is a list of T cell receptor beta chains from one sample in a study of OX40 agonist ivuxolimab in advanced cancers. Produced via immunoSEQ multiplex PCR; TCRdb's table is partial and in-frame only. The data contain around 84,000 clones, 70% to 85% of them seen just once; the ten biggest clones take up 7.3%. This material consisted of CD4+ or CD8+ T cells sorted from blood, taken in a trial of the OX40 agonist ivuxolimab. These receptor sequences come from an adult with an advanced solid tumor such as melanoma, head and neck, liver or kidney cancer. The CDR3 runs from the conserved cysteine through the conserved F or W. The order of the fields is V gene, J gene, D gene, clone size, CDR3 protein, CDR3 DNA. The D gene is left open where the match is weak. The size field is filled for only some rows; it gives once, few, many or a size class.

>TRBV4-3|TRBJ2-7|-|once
CASSQVANLAGPNYEQYF
TGCGCCAGCAGCCAAGTCGCGAATCTCGCGGGCCCTAACTACGAGCAGTACTTC
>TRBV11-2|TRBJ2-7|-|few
CASSLGASNSYEQYF
TGTGCCAGCAGCTTAGGGGCTAGCAATTCCTACGAGCAGTACTTC
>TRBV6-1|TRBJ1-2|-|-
CASTNRIIVYGYTF
TGTGCCAGCACGAACAGGATAATCGTCTATGGCTACACCTTC
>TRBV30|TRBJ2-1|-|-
CAWSAGLTNNEQFF
TGTGCCTGGAGTGCCGGATTGACTAACAATGAGCAGTTCTTC
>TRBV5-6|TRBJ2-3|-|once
CASTLDIGRNTDTQYF
TGTGCCAGCACACTCGATATAGGACGGAATACAGATACGCAGTATTTT
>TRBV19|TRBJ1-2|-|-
CASRSGTNYGYTF
TGTGCCAGTAGATCCGGGACCAACTATGGCTACACCTTC
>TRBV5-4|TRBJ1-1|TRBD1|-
CASSFPGTGSENTEAFF
TGTGCCAGCAGCTTCCCCGGGACAGGGTCGGAGAACACTGAAGCTTTCTTT
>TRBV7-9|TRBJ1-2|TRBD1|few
CASSLGDRDGYTF
TGTGCCAGCAGCTTAGGGGACAGGGACGGCTACACCTTC
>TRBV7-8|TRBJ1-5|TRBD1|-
CASSPHPTTGGFQPQHF
TGTGCCAGCAGCCCCCATCCGACGACAGGGGGGTTTCAGCCCCAGCATTTT
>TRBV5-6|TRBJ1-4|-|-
CASSLRGAGEKLFF
TGTGCCAGCAGCTTGCGGGGGGCAGGTGAAAAACTGTTTTTT
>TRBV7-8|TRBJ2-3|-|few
CASRGFFTDTQYF
TGTGCCAGCCGAGGGTTTTTCACAGATACGCAGTATTTT
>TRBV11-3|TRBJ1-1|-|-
CASRAGIPNTEAFF
TGTGCCAGCAGGGCAGGGATTCCTAACACTGAAGCTTTCTTT